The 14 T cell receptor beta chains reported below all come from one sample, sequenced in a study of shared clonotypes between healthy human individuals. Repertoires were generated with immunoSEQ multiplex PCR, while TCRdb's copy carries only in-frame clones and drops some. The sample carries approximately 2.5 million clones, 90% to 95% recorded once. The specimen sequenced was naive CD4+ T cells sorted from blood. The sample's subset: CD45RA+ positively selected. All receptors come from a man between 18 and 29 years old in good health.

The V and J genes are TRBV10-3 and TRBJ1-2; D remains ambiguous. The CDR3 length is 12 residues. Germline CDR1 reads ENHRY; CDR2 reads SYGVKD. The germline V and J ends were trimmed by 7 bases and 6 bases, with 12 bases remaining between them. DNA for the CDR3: TGTGCCATCACCTCCATTACCAATGGCTACACCTTC. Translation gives CAITSITNGYTF.

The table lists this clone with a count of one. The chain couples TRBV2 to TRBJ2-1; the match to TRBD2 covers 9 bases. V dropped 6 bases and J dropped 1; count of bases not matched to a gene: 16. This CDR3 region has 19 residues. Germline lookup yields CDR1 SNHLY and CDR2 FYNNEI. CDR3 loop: CASRKSSLLAGDSYNEQFF. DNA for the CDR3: TGTGCCAGCAGGAAGAGCTCCTTACTAGCGGGCGATTCCTACAATGAGCAGTTCTTC.

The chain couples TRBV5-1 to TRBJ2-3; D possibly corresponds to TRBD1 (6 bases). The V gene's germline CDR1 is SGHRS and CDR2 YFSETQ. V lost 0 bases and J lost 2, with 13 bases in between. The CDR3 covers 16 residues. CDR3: CASSLAYTGITDTQYF. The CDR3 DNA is TGCGCCAGCAGCTTGGCGTACACAGGGATCACAGATACGCAGTATTTT.

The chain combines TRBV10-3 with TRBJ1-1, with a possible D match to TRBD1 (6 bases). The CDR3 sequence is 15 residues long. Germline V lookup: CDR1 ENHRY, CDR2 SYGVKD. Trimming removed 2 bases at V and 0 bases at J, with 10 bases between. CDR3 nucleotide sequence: TGTGCCATCAGTGAGGGACAGCGAATGAACACTGAAGCTTTCTTT. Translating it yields CAISEGQRMNTEAFF.

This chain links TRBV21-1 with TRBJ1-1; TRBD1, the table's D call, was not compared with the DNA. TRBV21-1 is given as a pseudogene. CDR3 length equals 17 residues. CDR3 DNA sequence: TGTGCCAGCAGCGAAGTACCCAGACAGGTAGGAAGCACTGAAGCTTTCTTT. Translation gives CASSEVPRQVGSTEAFF.

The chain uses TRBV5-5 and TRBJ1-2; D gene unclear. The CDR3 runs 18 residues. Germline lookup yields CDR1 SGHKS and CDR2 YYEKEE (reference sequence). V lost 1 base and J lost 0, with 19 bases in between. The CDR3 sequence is CASSLSPGSVAANYGYTF. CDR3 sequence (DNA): TGTGCCAGCAGCTTGAGCCCAGGATCTGTCGCGGCTAACTATGGCTACACCTTC.

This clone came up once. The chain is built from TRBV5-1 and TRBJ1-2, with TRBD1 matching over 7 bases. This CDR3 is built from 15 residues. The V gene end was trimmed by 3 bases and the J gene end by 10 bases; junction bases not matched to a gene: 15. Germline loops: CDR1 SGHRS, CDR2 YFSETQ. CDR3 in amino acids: CASSSEDRFDVLYTF. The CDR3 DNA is TGCGCCAGCAGCTCGGAGGACAGGTTCGACGTTCTCTACACCTTC.

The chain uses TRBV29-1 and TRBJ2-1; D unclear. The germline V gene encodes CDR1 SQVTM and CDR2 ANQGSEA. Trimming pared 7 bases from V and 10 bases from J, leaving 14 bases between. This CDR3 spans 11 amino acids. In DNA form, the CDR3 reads TGCAGCGCCGAACACGGCCGGGAGCAGTTCTTC. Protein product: CSAEHGREQFF.

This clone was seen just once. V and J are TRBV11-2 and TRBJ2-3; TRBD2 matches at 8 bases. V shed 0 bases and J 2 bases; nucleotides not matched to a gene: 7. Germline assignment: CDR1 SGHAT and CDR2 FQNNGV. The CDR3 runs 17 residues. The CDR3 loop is CASSLDPGLVNTDTQYF. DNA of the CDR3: TGTGCCAGCAGCTTAGACCCGGGACTAGTCAACACAGATACGCAGTATTTT. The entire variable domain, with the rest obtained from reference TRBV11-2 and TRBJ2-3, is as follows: EAGVAQSPRYKIIEKRQSVAFWCNPISGHATLYWYQQILGQGPKLLIQFQNNGVVDDSQLPKDRFSAERLKGVDSTLKIQPAKLEDSAVYLCASSLDPGLVNTDTQYFGPGTRLTVL.

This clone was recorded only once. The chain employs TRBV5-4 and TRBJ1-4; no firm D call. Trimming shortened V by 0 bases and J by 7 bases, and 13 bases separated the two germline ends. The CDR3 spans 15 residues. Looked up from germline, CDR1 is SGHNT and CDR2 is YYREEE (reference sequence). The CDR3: CASSLGQMEGEKLFF. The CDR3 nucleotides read TGTGCCAGCAGCTTGGGGCAGATGGAAGGTGAAAAACTGTTTTTT.

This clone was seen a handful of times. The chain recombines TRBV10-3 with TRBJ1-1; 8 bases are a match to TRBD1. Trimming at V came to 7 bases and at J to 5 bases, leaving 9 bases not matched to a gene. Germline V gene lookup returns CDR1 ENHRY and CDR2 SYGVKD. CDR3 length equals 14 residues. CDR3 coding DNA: TGTGCCATCACCTTGACAGGGGTGGTGACTGAAGCTTTCTTT. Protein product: CAITLTGVVTEAFF.

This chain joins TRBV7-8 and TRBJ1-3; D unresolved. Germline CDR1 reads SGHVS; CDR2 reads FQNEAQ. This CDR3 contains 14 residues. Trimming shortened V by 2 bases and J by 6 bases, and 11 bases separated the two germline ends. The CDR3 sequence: CASSLSPDLNTIYF. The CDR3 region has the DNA TGTGCCAGCAGCTTATCCCCCGACTTAAACACCATATATTTT.

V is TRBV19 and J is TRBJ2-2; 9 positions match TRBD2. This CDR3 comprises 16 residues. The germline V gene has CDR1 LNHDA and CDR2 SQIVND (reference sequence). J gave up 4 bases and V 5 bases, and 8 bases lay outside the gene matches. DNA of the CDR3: TGTGCCAGTAGTTCCCCTAGCGGGACGACCACCGGGGAGCTGTTTTTT. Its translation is CASSSPSGTTTGELFF. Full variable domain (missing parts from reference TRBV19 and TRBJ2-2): DGGITQSPKYLFRKEGQNVTLSCEQNLNHDAMYWYRQDPGQGLRLIYYSQIVNDFQKGDIAEGYSVSREKKESFPLTVTSAQKNPTAFYLCASSSPSGTTTGELFFGEGSRLTVL.

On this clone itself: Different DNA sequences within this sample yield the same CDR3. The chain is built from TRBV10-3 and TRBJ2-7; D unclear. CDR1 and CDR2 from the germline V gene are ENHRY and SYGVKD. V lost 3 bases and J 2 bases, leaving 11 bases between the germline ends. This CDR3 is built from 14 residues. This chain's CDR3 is CAISDGGGTYEQYF. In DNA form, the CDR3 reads TGTGCCATCAGTGATGGCGGTGGGACCTACGAGCAGTACTTC.